This T cell receptor beta chain was sequenced for a study of blood T cell repertoires in COVID-19. Looking at the study overall: From the United States, Italy and Spain came samples of acute and convalescent COVID-19. The cDNA or gDNA used as material had been derived from T cells, B-cell-depleted T cells, or PBMCs.

The CDR3 has 12 residues. The germline V and J ends were trimmed by 5 bases and 5 bases, with 8 bases remaining between them. From germline, CDR1 is SGHRS and CDR2 YFSETQ. As originally analysed: Nucleated cell number was recorded as an estimate derived from reference gene primer amplification. The assay was immunoSEQ multiplex PCR, and TCRdb's table has in-frame clones only and misses some. The D gene and trimming were derived from the DNA, and the V and J assignments and clone size from that table. The sample lists roughly 180,000 clones, roughly 76% occurring once. Sequenced material: peripheral blood. This receptor was identified in a woman aged 50 to 60 with active or convalescent COVID-19. The chain employs TRBV5-1 and TRBJ2-1; D unresolved. The CDR3 DNA is TGCGCCAGCAGTAAGCGTAACAATGAGCAGTTCTTC. Translating gives CASSKRNNEQFF.